These T cell receptor beta chains were read from a single sample in a study of blood T cell repertoires in COVID-19. This table comes from immunoSEQ multiplex PCR, and its TCRdb copy is limited to in-frame clones, with some not included. The table has about 360,000 clones, 75% to 90% seen once. The sequenced sample consisted of peripheral blood. These receptors all stem from a woman aged 55-75 years with COVID-19, enrolled during active disease. CDR3s include the opening cysteine and the closing phenylalanine or tryptophan. A D gene is named only where the DNA matches it firmly. Size is stated for part of the rows, as once, few or many counts, or as a class when the clone is expanded.

v_call: TRBV24-1; j_call: TRBJ1-1; cdr3_length: 13; d_call: .; clone_size: .; cdr3_aa: CAIENGDYTEAFF; cdr3_nt: TGTGCCATCGAGAATGGGGACTACACTGAAGCTTTCTTT
v_call: TRBV5-4; j_call: TRBJ1-1; cdr3_length: 13; d_call: .; clone_size: .; cdr3_aa: CTSSLDQYTEAFF; cdr3_nt: TGTACCAGCAGCTTGGACCAGTACACTGAAGCTTTCTTT
v_call: TRBV30; j_call: TRBJ1-2; cdr3_length: 12; d_call: .; clone_size: .; cdr3_aa: CAWSAGIYGYTF; cdr3_nt: TGTGCCTGGAGTGCAGGGATCTATGGCTACACCTTC
v_call: TRBV7-2; j_call: TRBJ1-1; cdr3_length: 15; d_call: .; clone_size: few; cdr3_aa: CASSLFLSGNTEAFF; cdr3_nt: TGTGCCAGCAGCTTATTCTTGTCAGGGAACACTGAAGCTTTCTTT
v_call: TRBV7-9; j_call: TRBJ1-3; cdr3_length: 16; d_call: TRBD1; clone_size: few; cdr3_aa: CASSLAGQLSGNTIYF; cdr3_nt: TGTGCCAGCAGCTTAGCGGGACAGCTCTCTGGAAACACCATATATTTT
v_call: TRBV27; j_call: TRBJ1-6; cdr3_length: 15; d_call: .; clone_size: .; cdr3_aa: CASLQATEYNSPLHF; cdr3_nt: TGTGCCAGCCTCCAGGCGACCGAATATAATTCACCCCTCCACTTT
v_call: TRBV12-5; j_call: TRBJ1-6; cdr3_length: 15; d_call: .; clone_size: .; cdr3_aa: CASGLDPTGGSPLHF; cdr3_nt: TGTGCTAGTGGTTTGGACCCGACAGGCGGTTCACCCCTCCACTTT
v_call: TRBV5-4; j_call: TRBJ1-5; cdr3_length: 15; d_call: .; clone_size: .; cdr3_aa: CASSVGGGSNQPQHF; cdr3_nt: TGTGCCAGCAGTGTGGGAGGGGGTAGCAATCAGCCCCAGCATTTT
v_call: TRBV23-1; j_call: TRBJ1-5; cdr3_length: 13; d_call: TRBD1; clone_size: .; cdr3_aa: CASRDRGCQPQHF; cdr3_nt: TGCGCCAGCAGGGACAGGGGCTGTCAGCCCCAGCATTTT
v_call: TRBV11-3; j_call: TRBJ1-4; cdr3_length: 14; d_call: TRBD1; clone_size: .; cdr3_aa: CASSKGQLNEKLFF; cdr3_nt: TGTGCCAGCAGCAAGGGACAGCTGAATGAAAAACTGTTTTTT
v_call: TRBV7-2; j_call: TRBJ2-3; cdr3_length: 15; d_call: TRBD2; clone_size: .; cdr3_aa: CASSLYRGGRDTQYF; cdr3_nt: TGTGCCAGCAGCTTATATCGGGGGGGCCGGGATACGCAGTATTTT
v_call: TRBV18; j_call: TRBJ1-2; cdr3_length: 13; d_call: TRBD1; clone_size: .; cdr3_aa: CASSPTGDYGYTF; cdr3_nt: TGTGCCAGCTCGCCAACAGGGGACTATGGCTACACCTTC
v_call: TRBV12-3/TRBV12-4; j_call: TRBJ1-5; cdr3_length: 13; d_call: .; clone_size: .; cdr3_aa: CASSLDSHGPQHF; cdr3_nt: TGTGCCAGCAGTCTAGACAGCCATGGGCCCCAGCATTTT
v_call: TRBV11-2; j_call: TRBJ1-2; cdr3_length: 12; d_call: .; clone_size: .; cdr3_aa: CASSSWGGFDAF; cdr3_nt: TGTGCCAGCAGCTCCTGGGGGGGATTCGACGCCTTC
v_call: TRBV15; j_call: TRBJ2-7; cdr3_length: 16; d_call: TRBD2; clone_size: .; cdr3_aa: CATSRDLAGESYEQYF; cdr3_nt: TGTGCCACCAGCAGAGATCTAGCGGGGGAATCCTACGAGCAGTACTTC
v_call: TRBV19; j_call: TRBJ2-3; cdr3_length: 14; d_call: TRBD2; clone_size: .; cdr3_aa: CASISGGTTDTQYF; cdr3_nt: TGTGCCAGTATCAGCGGGGGGACGACAGATACGCAGTATTTT
v_call: TRBV24-1; j_call: TRBJ1-5; cdr3_length: 16; d_call: TRBD1; clone_size: .; cdr3_aa: CATSDSPGQVRQPQHF; cdr3_nt: TGTGCCACCAGTGACTCACCCGGACAGGTTCGACAGCCCCAGCATTTT
v_call: TRBV30; j_call: TRBJ1-6; cdr3_length: 13; d_call: .; clone_size: .; cdr3_aa: CAWSQGTNSPLHF; cdr3_nt: TGTGCCTGGAGTCAGGGGACCAATTCACCCCTCCACTTT
v_call: TRBV10-3; j_call: TRBJ2-1; cdr3_length: 16; d_call: TRBD2; clone_size: .; cdr3_aa: CAISASTSGGTNEQFF; cdr3_nt: TGTGCCATCAGTGCGTCGACTAGCGGGGGTACCAATGAGCAGTTCTTC
v_call: TRBV6-5; j_call: TRBJ2-7; cdr3_length: 15; d_call: .; clone_size: .; cdr3_aa: CASSSSGQQNYEQYF; cdr3_nt: TGTGCCAGCAGTTCCTCCGGACAGCAGAACTACGAGCAGTACTTC